This T cell receptor (beta chain) was sequenced in a study of human thymus T cells. Study results and caveats: Reports from related research described highly overlapping thymic repertoires among unrelated individuals. Apparent bias marked the V and J gene usage of thymic and blood repertoires.

Using immunoSEQ multiplex PCR, the repertoire was profiled, and TCRdb retains in-frame clones only, with some absent. The sample lists 120,000 or so clones, more than 90% occurring once. About this clone: Its specificity is not known.

The source of the thymus tissue was resections taken during corrective heart surgery. Donation came from healthy Finnish infants having corrective surgery for congenital heart defects. The sequence was obtained from a boy under two years old with a congenital heart defect but otherwise immunologically healthy. Input material: thymus tissue.

CDR3 in DNA: TGCGCCAGCAGCCAAGAGCCTACCCCCTCCTACGAGCAGTACTTC. Translation gives CASSQEPTPSYEQYF. J is TRBJ2-7 and V is TRBV4-3, with D hard to call. Trimming took off 0 bases at V and 0 bases at J, with 9 bases between the two ends. Germline loops: CDR1 LGHNA, CDR2 YSLEER. This CDR3 contains 15 residues.